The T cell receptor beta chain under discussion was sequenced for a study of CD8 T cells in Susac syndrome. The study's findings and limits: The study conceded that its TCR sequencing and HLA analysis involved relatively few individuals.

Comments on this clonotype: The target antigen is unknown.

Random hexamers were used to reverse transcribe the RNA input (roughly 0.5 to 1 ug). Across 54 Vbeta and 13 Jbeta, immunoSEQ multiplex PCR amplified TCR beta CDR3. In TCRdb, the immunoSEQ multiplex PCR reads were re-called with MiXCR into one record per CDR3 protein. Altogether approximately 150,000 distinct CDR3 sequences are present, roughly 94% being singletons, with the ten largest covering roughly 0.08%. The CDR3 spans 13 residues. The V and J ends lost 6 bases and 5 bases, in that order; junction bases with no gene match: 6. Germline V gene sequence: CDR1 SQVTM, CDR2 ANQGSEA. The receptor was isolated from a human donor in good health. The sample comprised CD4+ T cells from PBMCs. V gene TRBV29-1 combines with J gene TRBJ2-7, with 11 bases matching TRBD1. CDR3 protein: CSVGDRGVDEQYF. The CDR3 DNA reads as TGCAGCGTGGGGGACAGGGGGGTGGACGAGCAGTACTTC.